This TCR beta chain appears in the sequencing data of a study of T cells after yellow fever vaccination. Study information: Fractions containing few cells were prepared with SMART-Seq v4 Ultra Low Input. Study outcomes and limitations: Post-booster repertoires again held most primary-vaccination clones (approximately 96% CD4, 88% CD8). Repertoires obtained by FACS sorting could include abundant clonotypes that entered as contaminants from the bulk population.

TCRdb fed the 5' RACE reads into MiXCR, producing one record per CDR3 protein. The data contain 300,000 to 350,000 distinct CDR3 sequences, over 3.5% of them singletons. This clonotype was observed a few times. Its antigen is currently unknown. This sequence originates from a man aged 18 to 29 who received the YFV17D yellow fever vaccine. Sequencing used PBMCs, obtained 15 days after the yellow fever booster vaccination.

In DNA, the CDR3 is TGTGCCAGCAGTTTCGGACAGGGATCCGCCTACGAGCAGTACTTC. It specifies CASSFGQGSAYEQYF. J is TRBJ2-7 and V is TRBV12-3 or TRBV12-4; 8 bases fit TRBD1. V lost 3 bases, J lost 2 bases, and 6 bases stayed unmatched. The CDR3 runs to 15 residues.